This T cell receptor (beta chain) was obtained from a study of blood T cell repertoires in COVID-19. The germline V and J ends were trimmed by 4 bases and 4 bases, with 11 bases remaining between them. The CDR3 sequence is 13 residues long. Germline lookup yields CDR1 SGHKS and CDR2 YYEKEE (reference sequence). Libraries were prepared by immunoSEQ multiplex PCR; TCRdb keeps only in-frame clonotypes and omits some of them. The repertoire holds roughly 150,000 clones, with 65% to 80% as singletons. The source of this sequence is a woman in her 70s in a cohort exposed to, infected with or recovered from COVID-19 (not recorded which). The sample taken for sequencing was PBMCs or T cells enriched from blood (not recorded which). The chain carries TRBV5-5 and TRBJ1-2; weak D call: TRBD1 (6 bases). In nucleotides, the CDR3 is TGTGCCAGCAGCCCTGGGGGGGCCTATGGCTACACCTTC. Translating gives CASSPGGAYGYTF.